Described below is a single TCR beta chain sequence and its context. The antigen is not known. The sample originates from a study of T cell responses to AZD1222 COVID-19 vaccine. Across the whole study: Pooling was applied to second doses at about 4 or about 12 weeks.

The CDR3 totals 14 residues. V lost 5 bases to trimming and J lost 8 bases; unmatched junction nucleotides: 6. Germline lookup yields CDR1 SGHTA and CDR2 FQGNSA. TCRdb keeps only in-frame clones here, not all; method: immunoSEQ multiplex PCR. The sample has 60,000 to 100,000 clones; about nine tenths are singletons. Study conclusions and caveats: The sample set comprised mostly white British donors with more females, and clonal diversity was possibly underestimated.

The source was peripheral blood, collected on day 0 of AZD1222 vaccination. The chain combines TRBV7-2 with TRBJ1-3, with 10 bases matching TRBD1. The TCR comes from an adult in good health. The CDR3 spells CASSVDRGRDTIYF. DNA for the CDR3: TGTGCCAGCAGCGTAGACAGGGGGCGAGACACCATATATTTT.